The source of this TCR beta chain is a study of CD8+CD57+ T cells in acquired aplastic anemia. Study at large: In CD4+ cells, healthy donors produced an average of approximately 11 million reads.

This clonotype was found a few times. Antigen specificity is unknown. Study-wide results and limits: Found in both controls and patients were almost 30 CD8+ CDR3 sequences. Patients and controls were not found to differ significantly in CD8+ Simpson's diversity.

Researchers used genomic DNA as the template to profile TCR beta VDJ and CDR3. TCRdb processed the reads anew with MiXCR; each CDR3 protein has one entry. The sample lists 200,000 to 250,000 distinct CDR3 sequences, under 65% occurring once. The TCR was taken from a human donor in good health. Sequencing used sorted CD4+, CD8+, or CD8+CD57+ T cells (not recorded which) from PBMCs.

The CDR3 sequence: CSVQTGAGANVLTF. The CDR3 coding sequence is TGCAGCGTGCAAACAGGGGCTGGGGCCAACGTCCTGACTTTC. The V call is TRBV29-1, the J call TRBJ2-6; the match to TRBD1 covers 7 bases. V dropped 6 bases and J dropped 2; count of bases not matched to a gene: 4. Germline loops: CDR1 SQVTM, CDR2 ANQGSEA. There are 14 residues in the CDR3. The complete variable domain, with remaining parts taken from reference TRBV29-1 and TRBJ2-6, reads SAVISQKPSRDICQRGTSLTIQCQVDSQVTMMFWYRQQPGQSLTLIATANQGSEATYESGFVIDKFPISRPNLTFSTLTVSNMSPEDSSIYLCSVQTGAGANVLTFGAGSRLTVL.